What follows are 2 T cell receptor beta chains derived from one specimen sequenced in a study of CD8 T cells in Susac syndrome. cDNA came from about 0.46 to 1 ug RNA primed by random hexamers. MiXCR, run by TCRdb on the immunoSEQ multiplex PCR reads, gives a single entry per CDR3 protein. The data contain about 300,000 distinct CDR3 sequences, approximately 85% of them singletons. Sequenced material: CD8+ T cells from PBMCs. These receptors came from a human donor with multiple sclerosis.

The CDR3 nucleotides are TGCGCCAGCAGCCAAGATCTTTGGCCAGACTATGGCTACACCTTC. This sequence encodes CASSQDLWPDYGYTF. The V gene is TRBV4-1, the J gene TRBJ1-2; D unresolved. Germline V lookup: CDR1 MGHRA, CDR2 YSYEKL. Trimming shortened V by 0 bases and J by 3 bases, and 11 bases separated the two germline ends. The CDR3 consists of 15 residues.

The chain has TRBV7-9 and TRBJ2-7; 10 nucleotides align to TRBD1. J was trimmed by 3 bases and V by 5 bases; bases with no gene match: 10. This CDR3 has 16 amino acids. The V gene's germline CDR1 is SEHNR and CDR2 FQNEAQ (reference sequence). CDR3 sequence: CASSQDRGFEGYEQYF. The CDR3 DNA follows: TGTGCCAGCAGCCAGGACAGGGGGTTTGAGGGCTACGAGCAGTACTTC. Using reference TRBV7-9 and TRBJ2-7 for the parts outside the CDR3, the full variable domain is DTGVSQNPRHKITKRGQNVTFRCDPISEHNRLYWYRQTLGQGPEFLTYFQNEAQLEKSRLLSDRFSAERPKGSFSTLEIQRTEQGDSAMYLCASSQDRGFEGYEQYFGPGTRLTVT.